This T cell receptor (beta chain) was identified in a study of T cell responses to AZD1222 COVID-19 vaccine. Notes on the study in general: Sampling captured repertoires only after the peak T cell response.

Note on this clone: Its matching antigen is unknown.

Data came from immunoSEQ multiplex PCR; TCRdb stores just in-frame clones and leaves some out. The repertoire holds about 200,000 clones, with roughly nine tenths as singletons. Pooled together were second doses at about 4 or about 12 weeks. This CDR3 has 16 residues. In germline, CDR1 is KGHSH, CDR2 LQKENI. V lost 3 bases and J lost 7, with 20 bases in between. The sequenced sample was peripheral blood, obtained 28 days after the second AZD1222 dose. This chain joins TRBV18 and TRBJ2-3, with D possibly TRBD1 on 6 matching bases. The origin of this receptor is an adult who received the AZD1222 COVID-19 vaccine. This chain's CDR3 is CASSPTQGLGTNTQYF. CDR3 bases: TGTGCCAGCTCACCGACCCAGGGGCTCGGGACCAATACGCAGTATTTT.